This passage covers 10 T cell receptor beta chains from one sample sequenced in a study of CD8 T cells in ankylosing spondylitis. From the 5' RACE reads, TCRdb called clonotypes with MiXCR, one entry per CDR3 protein. The profile shows 310,000 or so distinct CDR3 sequences, about 19% of them singletons. Input material: blood, either unsorted or a sorted T cell fraction (not recorded which). The receptors shown here come from a male donor with ankylosing spondylitis or in good health (not recorded which).

This clonotype occurred a few times. The rearrangement joins TRBV4-1 to TRBJ2-2, with TRBD1 identical over 7 bases. V dropped 7 bases and J dropped 0; count of bases not matched to a gene: 5. The CDR3 length is 15 residues. Germline values: CDR1 MGHRA, CDR2 YSYEKL. The CDR3 here is CASTNRGTNTGELFF. CDR3 DNA sequence: TGCGCCAGCACAAACAGGGGAACGAACACCGGGGAGCTGTTTTTT.

V is TRBV7-9 and J is TRBJ2-3, with D perhaps TRBD1 (5 bases). CDR1 and CDR2 from the germline V gene are SEHNR and FQNEAQ (reference sequence). V lost 7 bases and J lost 4, with 12 bases in between. This CDR3 is built from 13 residues. CDR3 protein: CASTQGWADTQYF. The CDR3 bases are TGTGCCAGCACCCAGGGTTGGGCAGATACGCAGTATTTT.

At least ten counts were recorded for this clonotype. The rearrangement uses TRBV20-1 and TRBJ2-5; TRBD2 aligns across 13 bases. Losses at the gene ends were 6 bases for V and 10 bases for J; bases not matched to a gene: 17. Per germline, CDR1 DFQATT and CDR2 SNEGSKA (reference sequence). This CDR3 has 16 amino acids. The CDR3 DNA is TGCAGTGCCCACGGACTAGCGGGGGTGGCAATTCAGGACCAGTACTTC. It specifies CSAHGLAGVAIQDQYF.

The chain recombines TRBV15 with TRBJ1-2, with TRBD1 identical over 7 bases. Germline values: CDR1 LNHNV, CDR2 YYDKDF (reference sequence). This CDR3 comprises 15 residues. The J segment lost 8 bases and the V segment lost 0 bases, leaving 9 bases of the junction unmatched. The DNA for the CDR3 is TGTGCCACCAGCAGAGATAAGGGGGCGGCTATGGGCTACACCTTC. Residues: CATSRDKGAAMGYTF.

In its sample, this clonotype was seen a few times. The J gene is TRBJ2-3, the V gene TRBV5-1; D gene uncertain. The CDR3 has 15 residues. Trimming took off 2 bases at V and 0 bases at J, with 10 bases between the two ends. Germline V gives CDR1 SGHRS, CDR2 YFSETQ. CDR3 loop: CASSFEGYSTDTQYF. CDR3 sequence (DNA): TGCGCCAGCAGCTTCGAAGGCTATAGCACAGATACGCAGTATTTT. Drawing the rest from reference TRBV5-1 and TRBJ2-3, the complete variable domain is KAGVTQTPRYLIKTRGQQVTLSCSPISGHRSVSWYQQTPGQGLQFLFEYFSETQRNKGNFPGRFSGRQFSNSRSEMNVSTLELGDSALYLCASSFEGYSTDTQYFGPGTRLTVL.

The chain employs TRBV7-8 and TRBJ2-2; 10 bases are shared with TRBD1. The CDR3 sequence is 15 residues long. Germline lookup yields CDR1 SGHVS and CDR2 FQNEAQ. V lost 4 bases, J lost 5 bases, and 4 bases stayed unmatched. The CDR3 spells CASSSRTGGTGELFF. CDR3 nucleotides: TGTGCCAGCAGCTCTCGGACAGGGGGAACCGGGGAGCTGTTTTTT.

This clonotype showed up many times. The rearrangement uses TRBV20-1 and TRBJ2-1; D gene ambiguous. V was cut by 6 bases and J by 8 bases, with 20 bases left in between. There are 14 residues in the CDR3. Germline V gene sequence: CDR1 DFQATT, CDR2 SNEGSKA (reference sequence). The CDR3 DNA is TGCAGTGCGAGCCTAGGGATTTTAGGCGATGAGCAGTTCTTC. This translates into CSASLGILGDEQFF.

The rearrangement uses TRBV5-5 and TRBJ2-3; 10 bases are a match to TRBD1. Germline CDR1 is SGHKS and CDR2 is YYEKEE (reference sequence). The CDR3 is 16 residues long. The ends lost 4 bases at V and 2 bases at J; junction bases unmatched: 7. The CDR3 DNA reads as TGTGCCAGCAGCCAACGGACAGGGGGTAACACAGATACGCAGTATTTT. It translates to CASSQRTGGNTDTQYF.

This clonotype was seen at least ten times. The rearrangement uses TRBV24-1 and TRBJ2-2; maybe TRBD2 (5 bases). The CDR3 sequence is 12 residues long. Trimming stripped 7 bases from V and 4 bases from J, with 6 bases between. Germline lookup yields CDR1 KGHDR and CDR2 SFDVKD. The CDR3 DNA reads TGTGCCACCAGCCGGGGCACCGGGGAGCTGTTTTTT. As protein: CATSRGTGELFF.

This clonotype was detected many times. The V call is TRBV12-3 or TRBV12-4, the J call TRBJ1-4; D gene uncertain. Trimming cost V 2 bases and J 7 bases, with 8 bases left between them. The CDR3 has 13 amino acids. CDR3 sequence: CASSLNHLEKLFF. DNA of the CDR3: TGTGCCAGCAGTTTAAATCATCTTGAAAAACTGTTTTTT.